The T cell receptor beta chain under discussion was sequenced for a study of blood T cell repertoires in COVID-19. Looking at the study overall: The origin of the acute and convalescent COVID-19 samples was the United States, Italy and Spain. Sample material is recorded as cDNA or gDNA derived from T cells, B-cell-depleted T cells, or PBMCs.

As handled by the study authors: Estimates of nucleated cell counts were drawn from the amplification of reference gene primers. Libraries were prepared by immunoSEQ multiplex PCR; TCRdb keeps only in-frame clonotypes and omits some of them. That table is the source of V, J and clone size, and D and trimming were worked out from the DNA. The sample consists of some 130,000 clones, roughly 89% of them appearing once. V lost 6 bases to trimming and J lost 4 bases; unmatched junction nucleotides: 8. The length of the CDR3 is 15 residues. Germline V gene lookup returns CDR1 MNHEY and CDR2 SMNVEV (reference sequence). Recruited during active infection, patients (from Seattle) were subsequently followed longitudinally.

This TCR derives from a man in his sixties with COVID-19, enrolled during active disease. Specimen: peripheral blood. The chain couples TRBV27 to TRBJ2-7; 11 bases line up with TRBD2. CDR3 sequence reads: CASSFHSGGAYEQYF. In DNA, the CDR3 is TGTGCCAGCAGCTTCCATAGCGGGGGGGCTTACGAGCAGTACTTC.